This paragraph covers one TCR beta chain sequence. What it recognizes is unknown. Germline values: CDR1 SGDLS, CDR2 YYNGEE. The CDR3 is 15 residues long. V lost 2 bases, J lost 6 bases, and 5 bases stayed unmatched. Only in-frame clones appear in the TCRdb table, and some are missing; sequencing was by immunoSEQ multiplex PCR. Of around 18,000 clones detected, over 80% appear once; the ten largest clones hold roughly a third. The data were taken from a study of OX40 agonist ivuxolimab in advanced cancers. Study information: Ivuxolimab is a fully human IgG2 antibody that activates OX40 (CD134).

Overall study results and limits: On average, CD8+ T cells had more expanded clones than CD4+. At doses 0.1 to 3.0 mg/kg, CD4+ and CD8+ clones expanded.

This material consisted of CD4+ or CD8+ T cells sorted from blood, taken in a trial of the OX40 agonist ivuxolimab. The rearrangement links TRBV9 to TRBJ2-1, with TRBD2 matching 10 bases. The receptor comes from an adult with an advanced solid tumor such as melanoma, head and neck, liver or kidney cancer. CDR3 loop: CASSVTGLASNEQFF. The CDR3 nucleotides are TGTGCCAGCAGCGTCACGGGACTAGCGAGCAATGAGCAGTTCTTC.